This T cell receptor (beta chain) was recovered during a study of beta chain features in type 1 diabetes. Study results and limitations: Among all four CD4+ subsets, Type 1 diabetes patients had TCRB CDR3s that were moderately but significantly shorter.

Investigators reverse transcribed all isolated RNA, so they sequenced expressed TCRB transcripts. The method was immunoSEQ multiplex PCR; TCRdb's version includes in-frame clones alone and lacks a portion of them. The repertoire holds under 300,000 clones, with 16% as singletons. In its sample, this clone was seen a few times. Its matching antigen is unknown. V was cut by 5 bases and J by 0 bases, with 14 bases left in between. There are 16 residues in the CDR3. Germline CDR1 is SGHTA and CDR2 is FQGNSA. The sequencing input was naive CD4+ T cells from blood. The sequence was obtained from a man aged 25 to 40 with type 1 diabetes. V gene TRBV7-2 combines with J gene TRBJ1-3; D possibly corresponds to TRBD1 (6 bases). CDR3 sequence (DNA): TGTGCCAGCAGCCCCCGACAGGAATTCTCTGGAAACACCATATATTTT. Residues: CASSPRQEFSGNTIYF.